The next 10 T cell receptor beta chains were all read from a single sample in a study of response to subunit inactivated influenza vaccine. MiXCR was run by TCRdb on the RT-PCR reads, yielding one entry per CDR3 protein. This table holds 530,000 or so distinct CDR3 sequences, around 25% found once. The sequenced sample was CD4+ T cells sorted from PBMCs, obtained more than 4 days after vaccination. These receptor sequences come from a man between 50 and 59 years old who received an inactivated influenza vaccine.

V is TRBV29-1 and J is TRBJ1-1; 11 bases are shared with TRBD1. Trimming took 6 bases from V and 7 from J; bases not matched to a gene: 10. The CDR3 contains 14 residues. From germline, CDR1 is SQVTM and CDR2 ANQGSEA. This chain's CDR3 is CSVQIGTGGNEAFF. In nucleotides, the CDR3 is TGCAGCGTACAGATTGGGACAGGGGGTAATGAAGCTTTCTTT.

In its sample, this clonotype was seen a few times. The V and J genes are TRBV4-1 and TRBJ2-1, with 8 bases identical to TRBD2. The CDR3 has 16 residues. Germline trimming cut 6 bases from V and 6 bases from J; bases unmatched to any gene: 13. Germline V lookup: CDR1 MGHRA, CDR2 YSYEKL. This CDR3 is CASSRPGTRGFNEQFF. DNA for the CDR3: TGCGCCAGCAGTCGCCCCGGGACTAGAGGTTTCAATGAGCAGTTCTTC.

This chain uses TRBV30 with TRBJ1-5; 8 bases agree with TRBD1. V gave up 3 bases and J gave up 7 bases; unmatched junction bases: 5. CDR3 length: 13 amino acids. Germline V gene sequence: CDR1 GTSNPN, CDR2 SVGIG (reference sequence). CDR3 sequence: CAWSGQGEQPQHF. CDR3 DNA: TGTGCCTGGAGCGGACAGGGTGAACAGCCCCAGCATTTT.

The CDR3 spells CSAINSGRGDTQYF. CDR3 bases: TGCAGCGCCATCAATAGCGGGAGAGGGGATACGCAGTATTTT. V usage is TRBV29-1 and J usage is TRBJ2-3; 9 bases agree with TRBD2. Germline V CDR1 and CDR2: SQVTM, ANQGSEA. V lost 7 bases to trimming and J lost 6 bases; unmatched junction nucleotides: 11. CDR3 length: 14 amino acids.

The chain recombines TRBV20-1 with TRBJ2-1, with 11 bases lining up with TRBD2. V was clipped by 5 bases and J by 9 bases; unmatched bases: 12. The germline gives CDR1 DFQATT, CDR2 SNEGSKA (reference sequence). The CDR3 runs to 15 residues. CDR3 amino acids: CSALVAGGGVAEQFF. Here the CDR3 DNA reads TGCAGTGCTCTTGTAGCGGGAGGGGGGGTGGCTGAGCAGTTCTTC.

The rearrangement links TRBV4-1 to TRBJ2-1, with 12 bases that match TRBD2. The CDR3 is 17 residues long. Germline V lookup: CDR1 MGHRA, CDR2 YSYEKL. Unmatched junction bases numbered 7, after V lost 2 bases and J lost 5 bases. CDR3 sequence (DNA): TGCGCCAGCAGCCAAACCCCGGGACTAGCGGGCGACAATGAGCAGTTCTTC. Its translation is CASSQTPGLAGDNEQFF.

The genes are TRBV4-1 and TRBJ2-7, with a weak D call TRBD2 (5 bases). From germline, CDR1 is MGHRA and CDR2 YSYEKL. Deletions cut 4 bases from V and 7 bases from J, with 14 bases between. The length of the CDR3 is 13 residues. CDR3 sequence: CASSRSRGEEQYF. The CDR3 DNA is TGCGCCAGCAGCCGAAGCCGGGGTGAAGAGCAGTACTTC.

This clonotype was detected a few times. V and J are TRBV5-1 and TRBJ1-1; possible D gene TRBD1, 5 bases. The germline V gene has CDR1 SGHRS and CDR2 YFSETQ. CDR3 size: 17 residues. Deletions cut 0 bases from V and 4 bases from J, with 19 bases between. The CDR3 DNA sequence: TGCGCCAGCAGCTTGGGCGTCCGTTTAGGGGCGCGCACTGAAGCTTTCTTT. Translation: CASSLGVRLGARTEAFF.

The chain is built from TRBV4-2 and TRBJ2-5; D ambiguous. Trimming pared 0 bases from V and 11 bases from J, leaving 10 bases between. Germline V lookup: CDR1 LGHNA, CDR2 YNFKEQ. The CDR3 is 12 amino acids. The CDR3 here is CASSQDGLLQYF. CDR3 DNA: TGTGCCAGCAGCCAAGATGGATTACTTCAGTACTTC.

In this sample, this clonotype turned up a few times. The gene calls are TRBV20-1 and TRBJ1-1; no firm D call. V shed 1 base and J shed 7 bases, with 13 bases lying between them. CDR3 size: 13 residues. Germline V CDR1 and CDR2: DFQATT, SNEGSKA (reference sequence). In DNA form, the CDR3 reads TGCAGTGCTAGAGCCCCGGCTGGGAGTGAAGCTTTCTTT. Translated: CSARAPAGSEAFF.